This T cell receptor beta chain was sequenced in a study of blood T cell repertoires in COVID-19. Everyone who took part was 18 to 89 years old, and they came from 20 to 25 US areas. Here immunoSEQ multiplex PCR was the method, and the copy in TCRdb shows in-frame clones only, minus some. The table has fewer than 350,000 clones, 90% seen once. This clone has a single count. Germline V CDR1 and CDR2: SGDLS, YYNGEE. With 4 bases removed from V and 1 base from J, the gap between germline ends came to 9 bases. The CDR3 runs to 14 residues. The origin of this receptor is a woman between 18 and 30 years old with acute COVID-19. Sequencing was performed on PBMCs or T cells enriched from blood (not recorded which). The gene calls are TRBV9 and TRBJ1-3; D is ambiguous. The CDR3 nucleotides read TGTGCCAGCAGCCTCGGGTCGTCTGGAAACACCATATATTTT. Translated, it gives CASSLGSSGNTIYF.